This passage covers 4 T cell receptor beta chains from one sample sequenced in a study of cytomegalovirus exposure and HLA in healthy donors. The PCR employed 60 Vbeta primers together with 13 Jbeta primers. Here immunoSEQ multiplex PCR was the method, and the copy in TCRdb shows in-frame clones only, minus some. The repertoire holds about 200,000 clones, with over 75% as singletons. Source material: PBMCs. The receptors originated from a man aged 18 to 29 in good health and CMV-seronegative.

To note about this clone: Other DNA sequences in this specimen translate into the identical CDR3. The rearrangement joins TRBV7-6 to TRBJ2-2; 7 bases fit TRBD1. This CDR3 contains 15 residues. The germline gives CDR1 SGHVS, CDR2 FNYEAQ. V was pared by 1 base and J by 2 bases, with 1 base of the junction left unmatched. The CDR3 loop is CASSLGQGNTGELFF. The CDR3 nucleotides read TGTGCCAGCAGCTTAGGACAGGGAAACACCGGGGAGCTGTTTTTT. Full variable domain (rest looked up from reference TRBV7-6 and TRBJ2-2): GAGVSQSPRYKVTKRGQDVALRCDPISGHVSLYWYRQALGQGPEFLTYFNYEAQQDKSGLPNDRFSAERPEGSISTLTIQRTEQRDSAMYRCASSLGQGNTGELFFGEGSRLTVL.

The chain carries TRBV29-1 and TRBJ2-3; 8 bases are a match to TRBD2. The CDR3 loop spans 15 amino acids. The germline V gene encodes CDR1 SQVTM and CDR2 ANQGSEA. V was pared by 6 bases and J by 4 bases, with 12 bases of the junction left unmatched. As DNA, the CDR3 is TGCAGCGTCCCTTTTCACGGGGGGGCCGCAGATACGCAGTATTTT. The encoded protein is CSVPFHGGAADTQYF.

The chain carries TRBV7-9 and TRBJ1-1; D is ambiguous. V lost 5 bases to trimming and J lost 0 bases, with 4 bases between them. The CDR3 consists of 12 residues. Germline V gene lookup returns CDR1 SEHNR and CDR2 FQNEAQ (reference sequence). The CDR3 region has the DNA TGTGCCAGCAGCCCTATGAACACTGAAGCTTTCTTT. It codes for CASSPMNTEAFF.

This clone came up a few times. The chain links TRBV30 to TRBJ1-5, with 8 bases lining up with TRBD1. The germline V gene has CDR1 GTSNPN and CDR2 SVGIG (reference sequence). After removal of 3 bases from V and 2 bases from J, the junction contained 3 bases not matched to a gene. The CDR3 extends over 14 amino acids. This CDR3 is CAWSMTGGNQPQHF. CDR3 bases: TGTGCCTGGAGCATGACAGGGGGCAATCAGCCCCAGCATTTT.